These 27 T cell receptor beta chains came from one sample sequenced in a study of blood T cell repertoires in COVID-19. The method was immunoSEQ multiplex PCR; TCRdb's version includes in-frame clones alone and lacks a portion of them. The table has about 81,000 clones, around nine tenths seen once. The sequencing input was peripheral blood. The source of these receptors is a man between 70 and 80 years old with active or convalescent COVID-19.

The rearrangement uses TRBV28 and TRBJ1-1; no definite D call. From germline, CDR1 is MDHEN and CDR2 SYDVKM. The ends were cut back, 2 bases at V and 10 bases at J, with 14 bases in the middle. The length of the CDR3 is 13 residues. For the CDR3, the DNA is TGTGCCAGCAGTTTAATTAACGATAAGCTAGCTTTCTTT. Translating gives CASSLINDKLAFF.

The genes are TRBV5-1 and TRBJ1-5; D is unresolved. The CDR3 has 13 residues. CDR1 is SGHRS, CDR2 YFSETQ, per germline. V was pared by 0 bases and J by 6 bases, with 7 bases between. CDR3 amino acids: CASSLDSTQPQHF. CDR3 bases: TGCGCCAGCAGCTTGGACAGTACTCAGCCCCAGCATTTT.

V usage is TRBV19 and J usage is TRBJ1-4, with TRBD1 matching 7 bases. The CDR3 has 16 amino acids. CDR1 LNHDA and CDR2 SQIVND come from the germline V gene (reference sequence). The trim removed 7 bases at V and 7 bases at J, leaving 15 bases unmatched. The CDR3 nucleotides read TGTGCCAGTACGGTACAGGGGTACGGTGGAGTTGAAAAACTGTTTTTT. This encodes CASTVQGYGGVEKLFF.

This sequence joins TRBV6-4 and TRBJ1-5, with 9 bases aligning to TRBD1. V shed 7 bases, J shed 9 bases, and the junction held 13 bases outside the gene matches. Germline-derived CDR1 and CDR2 are MRHNA and SNTAGT. The CDR3 extends over 15 amino acids. The CDR3 loop is CASTSQQGANGPQHF. The CDR3 coding sequence is TGTGCCAGCACCAGCCAACAGGGGGCGAATGGGCCCCAGCATTTT.

The chain joins TRBV6-5 to TRBJ1-5; 9 positions match TRBD1. Germline-derived CDR1 and CDR2 are MNHEY and SVGAGI. The CDR3 runs to 15 residues. V gave up 5 bases and J gave up 6 bases; unmatched junction bases: 8. CDR3 DNA: TGTGCCAGCAGTCCGGGGACAGGGTTCAGTCAGCCCCAGCATTTT. Translated: CASSPGTGFSQPQHF.

The chain joins TRBV5-1 to TRBJ1-1; D is unresolved. The germline V gene has CDR1 SGHRS and CDR2 YFSETQ. This CDR3 spans 14 amino acids. With 3 bases removed from V and 0 bases from J, the gap between germline ends came to 9 bases. Here the CDR3 DNA reads TGCGCCAGCAGCTACTCAGGCCTGAACACTGAAGCTTTCTTT. It translates to CASSYSGLNTEAFF.

The gene calls are TRBV6-2 or TRBV6-3 and TRBJ2-5, with 7 bases that match TRBD1. The CDR3 contains 13 residues. V shed 5 bases, J shed 3 bases, and the junction held 3 bases outside the gene matches. Germline V gene data show CDR1 as MNHEY and CDR2 as SVGEGT. The CDR3 region is CASSRDREETQYF. CDR3 sequence (DNA): TGTGCCAGCAGTCGGGACAGAGAAGAGACCCAGTACTTC.

This chain connects TRBV23-1 to TRBJ2-2; tentative D call: TRBD2 (6 bases). TRBV23-1 has ORF status, its function being uncertain. Trimming stripped 1 base from V and 3 bases from J, with 15 bases between. CDR3 length: 17 residues. In nucleotides, the CDR3 is TGCGCCAGCAGTCAATTTAGGGCGGGAAGGGACACCGGGGAGCTGTTTTTT. Translating gives CASSQFRAGRDTGELFF.

This sequence joins TRBV3-1 (or the pseudogene TRBV3-2) and TRBJ1-1; D is unclear. The ends were cut back, 0 bases at V and 8 bases at J, with 7 bases in the middle. The CDR3 covers 12 residues. Germline V gives CDR1 LGHDT, CDR2 YNNKEL (reference sequence). CDR3 in amino acids: CASSQERREAFF. CDR3 coding DNA: TGTGCCAGCAGCCAAGAAAGGAGAGAAGCTTTCTTT.

The chain's CDR3 is CASSFTAGASYNEQFF. In DNA, the CDR3 is TGTGCCAGCAGCTTCACAGCGGGGGCATCCTACAATGAGCAGTTCTTC. This chain uses TRBV11-1 with TRBJ2-1, with 8 bases aligning to TRBD2. V lost 3 bases and J lost 1; bases outside the gene matches: 5. This CDR3 is built from 16 residues. Per the germline V gene, CDR1 is SGHAT and CDR2 is FQDESV (reference sequence).

The gene calls are TRBV19 and TRBJ1-1, with 11 bases identical to TRBD1. J gave up 10 bases and V 10 bases, and 17 bases lay outside the gene matches. The CDR3 has 15 amino acids. Germline V CDR1 and CDR2: LNHDA, SQIVND (reference sequence). CDR3 residues: CATRSGQGDSSVAFF. CDR3 DNA: TGTGCCACCAGGTCGGGACAGGGGGATTCTTCGGTAGCTTTCTTT.

The J gene is TRBJ2-7, the V gene TRBV5-1; D possibly corresponds to TRBD2 (6 bases). Trimming removed 2 bases from V and 3 bases from J, with 9 bases in between. Germline V gene lookup returns CDR1 SGHRS and CDR2 YFSETQ. The CDR3 covers 13 residues. The DNA for the CDR3 is TGCGCCAGCAGCTTAGGGACTCTCTACGAGCAGTACTTC. Amino acid sequence: CASSLGTLYEQYF.

This clone has a single count. The chain combines TRBV25-1 with TRBJ2-5, with 7 nucleotides matching TRBD2. The V gene end was trimmed by 7 bases and the J gene end by 2 bases; junction bases not matched to a gene: 7. CDR1 is MGHDK and CDR2 is SYGVNS in the germline V gene. The CDR3 totals 14 residues. The CDR3 DNA is TGTGCCAGCATACCCCGGGGGGTACAAGAGACCCAGTACTTC. It specifies CASIPRGVQETQYF. Full variable domain (missing parts from reference TRBV25-1 and TRBJ2-5): EADIYQTPRYLVIGTGKKITLECSQTMGHDKMYWYQQDPGMELHLIHYSYGVNSTEKGDLSSESTVSRIRTEHFPLTLESARPSHTSQYLCASIPRGVQETQYFGPGTRLLVL.

The chain recombines TRBV7-8 with TRBJ1-6, with a tentative D call TRBD1 (6 bases). V was trimmed by 5 bases and J by 10 bases, leaving 18 bases between them. Germline V gives CDR1 SGHVS, CDR2 FQNEAQ. The CDR3 has 15 amino acids. CDR3 sequence: CASSQWGGAGSPLHF. The CDR3 DNA sequence: TGTGCCAGCAGCCAATGGGGGGGCGCTGGGTCACCCCTCCACTTT. The full variable domain, with the rest looked up from reference TRBV7-8 and TRBJ1-6, is GAGVSQSPRYKVAKRGQDVALRCDPISGHVSLFWYQQALGQGPEFLTYFQNEAQLDKSGLPSDRFFAERPEGSVSTLKIQRTQQEDSAVYLCASSQWGGAGSPLHFGNGTRLTVT.

The CDR3 DNA sequence: TGCAGTGCTAGTTTATCGTTCCCAGATCAGCCCCAGCATTTT. This encodes CSASLSFPDQPQHF. The V and J genes are TRBV20-1 and TRBJ1-5, with D unclear. This CDR3 is built from 14 residues. The V end lost 3 bases, the J end lost 5 bases, and 14 bases lay between the germline ends. Germline V CDR1 and CDR2: DFQATT, SNEGSKA (reference sequence).

The rearrangement joins TRBV10-2 to TRBJ2-3; 9 bases are a match to TRBD2. Germline CDR1 reads WSHSY; CDR2 reads SAAADI. The CDR3 length is 15 residues. The V gene end was trimmed by 3 bases and the J gene end by 5 bases; junction bases not matched to a gene: 6. The CDR3 region is CASSEGSGGGDTQYF. DNA of the CDR3: TGCGCCAGCAGTGAAGGTAGCGGGGGAGGAGATACGCAGTATTTT.

This clone was seen more than once but under ten times. The rearrangement uses TRBV18 and TRBJ1-4, with 9 nucleotides matching TRBD1. The CDR3 contains 17 residues. Germline CDR1 and CDR2: KGHSH and LQKENI. V was clipped by 6 bases and J by 0 bases; unmatched bases: 8. CDR3 coding DNA: TGTGCCAGCTCGCAGGACAGGGGACTTGCAACTAATGAAAAACTGTTTTTT. It yields the protein CASSQDRGLATNEKLFF. The full variable domain, rest sourced from reference TRBV18 and TRBJ1-4, is NAGVMQNPRHLVRRRGQEARLRCSPMKGHSHVYWYRQLPEEGLKFMVYLQKENIIDESGMPKERFSAEFPKEGPSILRIQQVVRGDSAAYFCASSQDRGLATNEKLFFGSGTQLSVL.

The table lists this clone with a count of one. The chain has TRBV28 and TRBJ2-3; D is perhaps TRBD1 (7 bases). Per the germline V gene, CDR1 is MDHEN and CDR2 is SYDVKM. Trimming left V 5 bases short and J 0 bases short, with 15 bases between. This CDR3 is built from 16 residues. The CDR3 nucleotides are TGTGCCAGCAGTGGTAAGACAGGGACTAGCACAGATACGCAGTATTTT. It translates to CASSGKTGTSTDTQYF.

The genes are TRBV2 and TRBJ2-2; TRBD1 matches 8 bases. J was trimmed by 7 bases and V by 6 bases; bases with no gene match: 13. Germline-derived CDR1 and CDR2 are SNHLY and FYNNEI. This CDR3 spans 16 amino acids. CDR3 in amino acids: CASRVDRGISIGELFF. The CDR3 region has the DNA TGTGCCAGCAGGGTCGACAGGGGCATCTCGATCGGGGAGCTGTTTTTT. Drawing the rest from reference TRBV2 and TRBJ2-2, the complete variable domain is EPEVTQTPSHQVTQMGQEVILRCVPISNHLYFYWYRQILGQKVEFLVSFYNNEISEKSEIFDDQFSVERPDGSNFTLKIRSTKLEDSAMYFCASRVDRGISIGELFFGEGSRLTVL.

The chain couples TRBV7-8 to TRBJ1-2; 9 positions agree with TRBD1. The CDR3 loop spans 15 amino acids. The V segment lost 5 bases and the J segment 2 bases; nucleotides outside the gene matches: 6. In germline, CDR1 is SGHVS, CDR2 FQNEAQ. The CDR3 DNA reads TGTGCCAGCAGCCGATTGGGGACAGGGAACTATGGCTACACCTTC. It specifies CASSRLGTGNYGYTF.

Details on this clone: This CDR3 is missing its conserved last phenylalanine or tryptophan, likely due to a read error. This chain connects TRBV10-2 to TRBJ1-2; 9 nucleotides match TRBD1. The germline V gene has CDR1 WSHSY and CDR2 SAAADI. V trimming: 8 bases; J trimming: 6 bases; junction bases outside the gene matches: 7. This CDR3 spans 13 amino acids. The CDR3 coding sequence is TGCGCCAGCTCGACAGGGGGTTGGGATGGCTACACCCTC. Amino acid sequence: CASSTGGWDGYTL.

This clone came up many times. The chain carries TRBV2 and TRBJ1-1; 7 bases align to TRBD1. The junction had 7 bases not matched to a gene; V was cut back by 8 bases and J by 1 base. Germline-derived CDR1 and CDR2 are SNHLY and FYNNEI. The CDR3 spans 14 residues. The CDR3 sequence: CASAGHRGNTEAFF. The CDR3 region has the DNA TGTGCCAGCGCAGGCCACAGGGGGAACACTGAAGCTTTCTTT. The full variable domain, its missing parts supplied by reference TRBV2 and TRBJ1-1, is EPEVTQTPSHQVTQMGQEVILRCVPISNHLYFYWYRQILGQKVEFLVSFYNNEISEKSEIFDDQFSVERPDGSNFTLKIRSTKLEDSAMYFCASAGHRGNTEAFFGQGTRLTVV.

This sequence joins TRBV9 and TRBJ1-4, with D unresolved. V was cut by 0 bases and J by 8 bases, with 17 bases left in between. The CDR3 is 16 residues long. Germline assignment: CDR1 SGDLS and CDR2 YYNGEE. In nucleotides, the CDR3 is TGTGCCAGCAGCGTAGAAGGGAGCTCTAGTTCCGAAAAACTGTTTTTT. Translated: CASSVEGSSSSEKLFF.

The chain employs TRBV18 and TRBJ2-7, with 8 bases fitting TRBD1. Germline trimming cut 4 bases from V and 2 bases from J; bases unmatched to any gene: 7. The CDR3 totals 15 residues. Germline V lookup: CDR1 KGHSH, CDR2 LQKENI. Here the CDR3 DNA reads TGTGCCAGCTCACTCTCGACAGGGGCCCCCTACGAGCAGTACTTC. It yields the protein CASSLSTGAPYEQYF.

This chain links TRBV2 with TRBJ2-3, with 7 bases that match TRBD2. The CDR3 spans 15 residues. Germline CDR1 reads SNHLY; CDR2 reads FYNNEI. V dropped 6 bases and J dropped 2; count of bases not matched to a gene: 8. This CDR3 reads CASSGGSRYTDTQYF. The DNA of the CDR3 is TGTGCCAGCAGCGGGGGGTCCCGCTACACAGATACGCAGTATTTT. The whole variable domain, filled in from reference TRBV2 and TRBJ2-3, reads EPEVTQTPSHQVTQMGQEVILRCVPISNHLYFYWYRQILGQKVEFLVSFYNNEISEKSEIFDDQFSVERPDGSNFTLKIRSTKLEDSAMYFCASSGGSRYTDTQYFGPGTRLTVL.

The gene calls are TRBV15 and TRBJ2-7, with a tentative D call TRBD1 (7 bases). This CDR3 comprises 15 residues. V lost 4 bases and J lost 3, with 16 bases in between. Per the germline V gene, CDR1 is LNHNV and CDR2 is YYDKDF (reference sequence). The CDR3 region is CATSIFQGGYYEQYF. CDR3 nucleotides: TGTGCCACCAGCATTTTTCAGGGGGGATACTACGAGCAGTACTTC.

This clone has a single count. The V and J genes are TRBV9 and TRBJ1-1; 7 nucleotides match TRBD1. V was clipped by 4 bases and J by 3 bases; unmatched bases: 9. The CDR3 contains 15 residues. Germline CDR1 reads SGDLS; CDR2 reads YYNGEE. CDR3 sequence reads: CASSITGASDTEAFF. The CDR3 DNA reads as TGTGCCAGCAGCATTACAGGGGCGTCAGACACTGAAGCTTTCTTT.